This T cell receptor beta chain was recovered during a study of beta chain features in type 1 diabetes. About this clone: The antigen is undetermined.

General observations from the study: Moderate but significant shortening of TCRB CDR3s was recorded in all four CD4+ subsets from Type 1 diabetes patients.

Per the germline V gene, CDR1 is SGHTA and CDR2 is FQGTGA. The trim removed 8 bases at V and 4 bases at J, leaving 8 bases unmatched. CDR3 size: 16 residues. What was sequenced were expressed TCRB transcripts, since all of the isolated RNA had been reverse transcribed. Assay used: immunoSEQ multiplex PCR; TCRdb lists only in-frame clones, some missing. The sample shows roughly 150,000 clones, about 9.4% of them seen only once. The receptor was isolated from a man aged 25 to 40 with type 1 diabetes. The sequencing sample was made of central memory CD4+ T cells from blood. The V gene is TRBV7-3, the J gene TRBJ2-2; 12 nucleotides agree with TRBD2. For the CDR3, the DNA is TGTGCCAGCGCTCAATTACTAGCGGGAGGCACCGGGGAGCTGTTTTTT. Its translation: CASAQLLAGGTGELFF.